This T cell receptor (beta chain) was found in a study of cytomegalovirus exposure and HLA in healthy donors. This CDR3 has 18 amino acids. Amplification used 60 Vbeta primers and 13 Jbeta primers. Sequenced by immunoSEQ multiplex PCR; TCRdb stores in-frame clones only, minus some. The sample includes some 120,000 clones, 55% to 75% of them seen just once. This chain connects TRBV21-1 to TRBJ2-2; the table's TRBD1 call for D was not verified on the DNA. TRBV21-1 is annotated as a pseudogene. What was sequenced was PBMCs. The receptor was isolated from a man aged 25-45 years in good health and CMV-seropositive. CDR3 DNA sequence: TGTGCCAGCAGCAAGACAGCGAGACAGGGTACGATCACCGGGGAGCTGTTTTTT. This gives the protein CASSKTARQGTITGELFF.